This T cell receptor beta chain was retrieved from a study of T cells in Graves' hyperthyroidism and ophthalmopathy. General study points: Most expanded thyroid clonotypes above 0.001 recurred in blood.

TCR beta CDR3 regions were amplified from RNA transcripts. Carried out on the TCR CDR3, a first-round RT-PCR used the HTBI primer set. TCRdb reanalysed the multiplex PCR reads using MiXCR and keeps one entry per CDR3 protein. The sample includes 200,000 to 300,000 distinct CDR3 sequences, roughly 22% of them seen just once. The CDR3 is made up of 16 amino acids. Germline V gene sequence: CDR1 SGHRS, CDR2 YFSETQ. V shed 4 bases, J shed 8 bases, and the junction held 10 bases outside the gene matches. This clonotype has ten or more counts. The target antigen is unknown. This chain joins TRBV5-1 and TRBJ2-4; 12 positions match TRBD2. The TCR originated in a woman aged 35 to 49 with Graves' ophthalmopathy. Source material: blood. CDR3 bases: TGCGCCAGCAGCGACCCTAGCGGGAGGGCCGGAGACATTCAGTACTTC. It codes for CASSDPSGRAGDIQYF.